The clone carrying this T cell receptor beta chain was found a few times. What it recognizes is unknown. The sample is drawn from a study of identical twins. Whole-study results and caveats: Model-predicted out-of-frame TCR alpha sharing fell below observed values in monozygotic twins.

Template switching (which added a universal primer site) was used, and cDNA carried unique molecular identifiers. TCRdb independently ran MiXCR on the 5' RACE reads; one entry per CDR3 protein. Counted here are approximately 550,000 distinct CDR3 sequences, about a fifth occurring once; the ten biggest clones make up 0.45% to 0.5%. The CDR3 is 14 residues long. V lost 6 bases and J lost 0, with 8 bases in between. Germline V lookup: CDR1 MDHEN, CDR2 SYDVKM. This same sample was also taken into another study, of yellow fever vaccine responses in identical twins.

The receptor was isolated from a woman between 18 and 29 years old in good health. This chain joins TRBV28 and TRBJ1-4, with D hard to call. The sequencing sample was made of CD4+ T cells sorted from blood. The CDR3: CASSYWATNEKLFF. CDR3 sequence (DNA): TGTGCCAGCAGCTACTGGGCAACTAATGAAAAACTGTTTTTT.